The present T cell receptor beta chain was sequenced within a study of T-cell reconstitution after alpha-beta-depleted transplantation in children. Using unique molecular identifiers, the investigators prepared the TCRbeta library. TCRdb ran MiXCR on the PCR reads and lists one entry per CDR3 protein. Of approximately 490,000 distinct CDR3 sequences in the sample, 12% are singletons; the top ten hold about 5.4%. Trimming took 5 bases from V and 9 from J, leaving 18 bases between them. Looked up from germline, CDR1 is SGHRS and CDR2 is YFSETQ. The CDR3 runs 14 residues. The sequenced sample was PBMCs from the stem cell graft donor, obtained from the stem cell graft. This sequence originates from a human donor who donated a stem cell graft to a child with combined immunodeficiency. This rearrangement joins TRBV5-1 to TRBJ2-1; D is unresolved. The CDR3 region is CASRRVSPTFEQFF. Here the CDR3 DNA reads TGCGCCAGCAGACGGGTCAGCCCCACATTTGAGCAGTTCTTC. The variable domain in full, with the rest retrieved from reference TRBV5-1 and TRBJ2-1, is KAGVTQTPRYLIKTRGQQVTLSCSPISGHRSVSWYQQTPGQGLQFLFEYFSETQRNKGNFPGRFSGRQFSNSRSEMNVSTLELGDSALYLCASRRVSPTFEQFFGPGTRLTVL.